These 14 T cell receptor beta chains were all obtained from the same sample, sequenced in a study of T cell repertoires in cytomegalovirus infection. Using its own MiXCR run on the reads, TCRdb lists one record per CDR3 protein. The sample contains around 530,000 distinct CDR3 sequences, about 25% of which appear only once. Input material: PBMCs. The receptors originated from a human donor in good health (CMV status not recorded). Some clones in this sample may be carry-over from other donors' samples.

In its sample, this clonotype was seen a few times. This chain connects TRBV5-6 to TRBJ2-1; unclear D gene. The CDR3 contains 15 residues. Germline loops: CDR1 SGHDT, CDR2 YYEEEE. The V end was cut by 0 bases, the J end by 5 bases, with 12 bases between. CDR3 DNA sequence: TGTGCCAGCAGCTTGGGTCTGAGCCTCGACAATGAGCAGTTCTTC. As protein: CASSLGLSLDNEQFF.

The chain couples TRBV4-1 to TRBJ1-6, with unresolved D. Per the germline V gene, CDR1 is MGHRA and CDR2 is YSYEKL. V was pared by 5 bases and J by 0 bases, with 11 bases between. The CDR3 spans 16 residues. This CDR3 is CASSSGPSSYNSPLHF. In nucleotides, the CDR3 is TGCGCCAGCAGCTCCGGGCCTAGCTCCTATAATTCACCCCTCCACTTT.

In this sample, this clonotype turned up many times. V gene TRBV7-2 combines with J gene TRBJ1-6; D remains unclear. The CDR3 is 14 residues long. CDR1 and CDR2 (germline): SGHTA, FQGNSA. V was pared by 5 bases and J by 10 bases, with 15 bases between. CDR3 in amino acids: CASSLRGKRSPLHF. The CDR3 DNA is TGTGCCAGCAGCCTACGGGGAAAGCGATCACCCCTCCACTTT.

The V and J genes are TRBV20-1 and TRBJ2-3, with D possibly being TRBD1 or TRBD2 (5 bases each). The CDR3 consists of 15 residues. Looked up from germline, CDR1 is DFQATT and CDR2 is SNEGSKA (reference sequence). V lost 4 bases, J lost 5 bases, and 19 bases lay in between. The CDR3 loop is CSANRDVEYQDTQYF. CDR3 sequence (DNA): TGCAGTGCTAATCGGGACGTAGAGTATCAAGATACGCAGTATTTT.

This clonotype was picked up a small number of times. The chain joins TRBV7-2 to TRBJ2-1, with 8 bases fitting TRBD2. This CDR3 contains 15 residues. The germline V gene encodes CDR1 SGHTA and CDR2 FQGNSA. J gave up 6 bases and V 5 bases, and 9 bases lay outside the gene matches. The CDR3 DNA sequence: TGTGCCAGCAGCCCGCTAGCGGGCTTAGGCAATGAGCAGTTCTTC. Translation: CASSPLAGLGNEQFF.

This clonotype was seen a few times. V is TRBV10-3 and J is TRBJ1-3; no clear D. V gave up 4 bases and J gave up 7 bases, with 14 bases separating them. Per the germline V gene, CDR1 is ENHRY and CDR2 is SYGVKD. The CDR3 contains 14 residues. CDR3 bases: TGTGCCATCAGTGCGTGGCAGACCGACAACACCATATATTTT. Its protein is CAISAWQTDNTIYF.

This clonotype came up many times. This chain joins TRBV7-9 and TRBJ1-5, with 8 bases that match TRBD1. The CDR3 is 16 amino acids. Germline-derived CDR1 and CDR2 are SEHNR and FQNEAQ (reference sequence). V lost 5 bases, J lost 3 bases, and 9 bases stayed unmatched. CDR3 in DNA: TGTGCCAGCAGCCCGACAGGGGCCCTAGTCAATCAGCCCCAGCATTTT. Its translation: CASSPTGALVNQPQHF.

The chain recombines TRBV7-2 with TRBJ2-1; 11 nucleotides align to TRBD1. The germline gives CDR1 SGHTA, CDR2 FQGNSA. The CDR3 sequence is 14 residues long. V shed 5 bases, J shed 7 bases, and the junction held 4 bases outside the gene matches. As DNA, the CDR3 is TGTGCCAGCAGCCCCCGGGACAGGGGGAATGAGCAGTTCTTC. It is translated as CASSPRDRGNEQFF.

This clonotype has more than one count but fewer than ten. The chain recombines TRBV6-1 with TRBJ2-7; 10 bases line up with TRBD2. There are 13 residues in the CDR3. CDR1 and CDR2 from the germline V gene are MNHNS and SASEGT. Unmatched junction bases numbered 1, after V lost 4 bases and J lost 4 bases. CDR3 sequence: CASSGTSGYEQYV. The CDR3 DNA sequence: TGTGCCAGCAGTGGGACTAGCGGATACGAGCAGTACGTC.

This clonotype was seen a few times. Here the CDR3 DNA reads TGTGCCAGCAGCTTAGGAAACTTGGACACCATATATTTT. The encoded protein is CASSLGNLDTIYF. The gene calls are TRBV5-4 and TRBJ1-3; D not resolved. The CDR3 is 13 residues long. Trimming took off 2 bases at V and 8 bases at J, with 11 bases between the two ends. CDR1 SGHNT and CDR2 YYREEE come from the germline V gene (reference sequence). The complete variable domain, with remaining parts taken from reference TRBV5-4 and TRBJ1-3, reads ETGVTQSPTHLIKTRGQQVTLRCSSQSGHNTVSWYQQALGQGPQFIFQYYREEENGRGNFPPRFSGLQFPNYSSELNVNALELDDSALYLCASSLGNLDTIYFGEGSWLTVV.

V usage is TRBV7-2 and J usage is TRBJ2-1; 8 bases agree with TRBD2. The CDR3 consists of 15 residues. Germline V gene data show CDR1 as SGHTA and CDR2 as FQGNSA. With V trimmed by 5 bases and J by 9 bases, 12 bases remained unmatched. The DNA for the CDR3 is TGTGCCAGCAGCCCGCGGACTAGCAGGACGGGTGAGCAGTTCTTC. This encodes CASSPRTSRTGEQFF.

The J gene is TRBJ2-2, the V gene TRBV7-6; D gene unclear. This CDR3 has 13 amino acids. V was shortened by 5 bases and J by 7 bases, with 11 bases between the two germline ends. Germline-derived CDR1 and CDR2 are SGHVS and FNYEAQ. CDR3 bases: TGTGCCAGCAGCAGCCGCGAAGGCGGGGAGCTGTTTTTT. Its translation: CASSSREGGELFF.

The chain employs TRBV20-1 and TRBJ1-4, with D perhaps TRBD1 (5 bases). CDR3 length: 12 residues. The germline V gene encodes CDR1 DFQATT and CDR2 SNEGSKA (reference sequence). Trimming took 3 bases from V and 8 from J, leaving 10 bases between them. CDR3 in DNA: TGCAGTGCTAGGTGGGGCGGCGAAAAACTGTTTTTT. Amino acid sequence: CSARWGGEKLFF.

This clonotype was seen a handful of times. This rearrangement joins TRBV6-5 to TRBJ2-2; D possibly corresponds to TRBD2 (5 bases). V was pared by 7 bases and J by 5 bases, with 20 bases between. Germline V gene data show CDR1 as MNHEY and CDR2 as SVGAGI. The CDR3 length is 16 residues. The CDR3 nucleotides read TGTGCCAGCAACTCCCGCCCGGGATATTCGACCGGGGAGCTGTTTTTT. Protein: CASNSRPGYSTGELFF.